This T cell receptor beta chain emerged from a study of Ad26.COV2.S vaccination and SARS-CoV-2 variants. Findings of the study overall: The breadth of spike-specific CD8+ and CD4+ T cell responses after vaccination was reportedly substantial. Overall T cell responses may have been underestimated by the analyses of TCR breadth and depth.

Germline-derived CDR1 and CDR2 are SGHTA and FQGTGA. V trimming: 2 bases; J trimming: 7 bases; junction bases outside the gene matches: 11. The CDR3 is 16 residues long. TCRdb's copy holds only in-frame clones and misses some; the assay was immunoSEQ multiplex PCR. This sample has around 400,000 clones, with around 89% found just once. Treatment here: some 19 received Ad26.COV2.S at low or high dose, single or two shots; 5 received placebo; per-sample allocation not given. Sampling took place 63 days after the first vaccine or placebo injection. Adults aged 18-55 years in Boston included the donor. Note on this clone: Its target is not known.

This material consisted of peripheral blood, taken in a trial of Ad26.COV2.S vaccine versus placebo. The chain combines TRBV7-3 with TRBJ1-5; 7 bases are a match to TRBD1. The TCR originated in a person between 18 and 65 years old who received the Ad26.COV2.S COVID-19 vaccine or a placebo. The CDR3 nucleotides read TGTGCCAGCAGCTTACGTAAACAGGGGCTCCTCCAGCCCCAGCATTTT. Its protein is CASSLRKQGLLQPQHF.